This T cell receptor (beta chain) was sequenced during a study of tumor and adjacent non-tumor tissue in lung cancer. Study information: Patients comprised over 9 adenocarcinoma, a couple of squamous cell carcinoma and 1 small cell lung cancer.

This clonotype was seen a handful of times. Its antigen is not identified. No cell sorting was done before RNA was extracted from the tissue. The normal lung tissue was taken more than 3 cm from the tumor edge. Chemotherapy-naive patients with new lung cancer underwent thoracic surgery in China, August–late 2014. General study points: Top 100 clones took a larger repertoire share in normal lung.

The library came from three nested PCR rounds adapted from ARM-PCR protocols. TCRdb re-called the multiplex PCR reads with MiXCR, one entry per CDR3 protein. The sample records 100,000 or so distinct CDR3 sequences, more than 80% being singletons. This clonotype was obtained from a man in his fifties or sixties with small cell lung cancer. The specimen was distant non-tumor lung tissue.

The CDR3 here is CSARGPSPSGPSYEQYV. The CDR3 region has the DNA TGCAGTGCTAGAGGTCCCTCTCCTAGCGGGCCCTCTTACGAGCAGTACGTC. The gene calls are TRBV20-1 and TRBJ2-7; 8 bases map to TRBD2. Germline lookup yields CDR1 DFQATT and CDR2 SNEGSKA (reference sequence). The CDR3 contains 17 residues. J gave up 4 bases and V 1 base, and 15 bases lay outside the gene matches.